These 24 T cell receptor beta chains share one sample of origin, sequenced in a study of blood T cells in healthy people across ages. A J-beta primer mix and a sample-barcoded 5' primer were used in a second PCR of about 6 to 12 cycles. Each CDR3 protein gets one entry after TCRdb re-called the 5' RACE reads with MiXCR. Of roughly 800,000 distinct CDR3 sequences listed, 58% are singletons. Material for sequencing was blood. The receptors were sampled from a man under 40 in good health.

The V call is TRBV20-1, the J call TRBJ2-1, with 8 bases matching TRBD1. Looked up from germline, CDR1 is DFQATT and CDR2 is SNEGSKA (reference sequence). The V segment lost 5 bases and the J segment 7 bases; nucleotides outside the gene matches: 7. The CDR3 length is 13 residues. As DNA, the CDR3 is TGCAGTGCTTACAGGACAGGGAGGAATGAGCAGTTCTTC. Amino acid sequence: CSAYRTGRNEQFF.

The chain employs TRBV4-3 and TRBJ1-1, with a weak D call TRBD1 (6 bases). The germline V and J ends were trimmed by 0 bases and 1 base, with 9 bases remaining between them. This CDR3 spans 15 amino acids. Germline V CDR1 and CDR2: LGHNA, YSLEER. The CDR3 DNA reads as TGCGCCAGCAGCCAAGACAGGGGCGGGAACACTGAAGCTTTCTTT. Translated, it gives CASSQDRGGNTEAFF.

This clonotype was picked up a small number of times. The DNA of the CDR3 is TGTGCCAGCAGCCCCGGGGAGAGGGATTTACAAGAGACCCAGTACTTC. It specifies CASSPGERDLQETQYF. This rearrangement joins TRBV7-9 to TRBJ2-5, with D possibly being TRBD2 (5 bases). Germline V gene data show CDR1 as SEHNR and CDR2 as FQNEAQ (reference sequence). The V gene lost 5 bases and the J gene lost 2 bases, with 18 bases spanning the gap. CDR3 length: 16 residues.

This chain links TRBV4-3 with TRBJ2-1; D may be TRBD1 or TRBD2 (5 bases each). The germline V gene has CDR1 LGHNA and CDR2 YSLEER. V lost 0 bases, J lost 11 bases, and 20 bases lay in between. The CDR3 extends over 16 amino acids. Written as DNA, the CDR3 is TGCGCCAGCAGCCAAGATAAGCGGAGAATGGGGGATAAGCAGTTCTTC. Translated: CASSQDKRRMGDKQFF.

The chain uses TRBV20-1 and TRBJ2-1; 8 bases are a match to TRBD2. This CDR3 has 14 amino acids. J was trimmed by 3 bases and V by 5 bases; bases with no gene match: 6. Germline assignment: CDR1 DFQATT and CDR2 SNEGSKA (reference sequence). The CDR3 region is CSAGRRGDYNEQFF. The CDR3 DNA sequence: TGCAGTGCTGGAAGGCGGGGGGACTACAATGAGCAGTTCTTC.

This chain joins TRBV7-9 and TRBJ1-1; TRBD1 might be the D (5 bases). V dropped 8 bases and J dropped 2 bases, with 15 bases sitting between them. In germline, CDR1 is SEHNR, CDR2 FQNEAQ (reference sequence). This CDR3 has 14 amino acids. CDR3 nucleotides: TGTGCCAGCGGCCCGAGAACAGGAAACACTGAAGCTTTCTTT. Encoded protein: CASGPRTGNTEAFF.

The V and J genes are TRBV3-1 and TRBJ2-3, with D maybe TRBD2 (6 bases). Germline V gene sequence: CDR1 LGHDT, CDR2 YNNKEL (reference sequence). This CDR3 comprises 16 residues. Between the trimmed V and J ends, which lost 4 bases and 0 bases, there was a span of 14 bases. In nucleotides, the CDR3 is TGTGCCAGCAGCCTGAGGGCGGGAAGTAGCACAGATACGCAGTATTTT. Translating it yields CASSLRAGSSTDTQYF.

V usage is TRBV10-3 and J usage is TRBJ2-4; D is uncertain. Germline V CDR1 and CDR2: ENHRY, SYGVKD. This CDR3 spans 12 amino acids. V lost 0 bases and J lost 13, with 10 bases in between. The CDR3 DNA sequence: TGTGCCATCAGTGAGTCCGTGCGAGAGCAGTACTTC. This codes for CAISESVREQYF.

This clonotype has just a few counts. The chain uses TRBV6-2 or TRBV6-3 and TRBJ2-4; 8 bases line up with TRBD2. Matching the DNA end better, TRBJ2-7 makes the J call doubtful. CDR1 MNHEY and CDR2 SVGEGT come from the germline V gene. The length of the CDR3 is 15 residues. As DNA, the CDR3 is TGTGCCAGCAGACCACTTAGCGGGAAAAACTACGAGCAGTACTTC. This sequence encodes CASRPLSGKNYEQYF.

This clonotype has a single count. The chain recombines TRBV20-1 with TRBJ2-3; unclear D gene. The V gene lost 6 bases and the J gene lost 0 bases, with 16 bases spanning the gap. This CDR3 comprises 15 residues. Germline-derived CDR1 and CDR2 are DFQATT and SNEGSKA (reference sequence). The CDR3: CSATTPGRSTDTQYF. The CDR3 DNA sequence: TGCAGTGCCACGACCCCAGGACGGAGCACAGATACGCAGTATTTT.

This clonotype was seen a few times. The chain combines TRBV29-1 with TRBJ2-4; D may be TRBD2 (6 bases). Judging by the DNA end, TRBJ2-5 fits better; the J call may be wrong. The CDR3 is 16 residues long. CDR1 and CDR2 from the germline V gene are SQVTM and ANQGSEA. The CDR3 reads CSTGVGLLGSQETQYF. The CDR3 DNA reads as TGCAGCACGGGGGTCGGTCTTCTGGGTAGCCAAGAGACCCAGTACTTC.

The rearrangement joins TRBV7-9 to TRBJ1-1; D is possibly TRBD1 (5 bases). The CDR3 is made up of 11 amino acids. CDR1 is SEHNR, CDR2 FQNEAQ, per germline (reference sequence). V lost 2 bases and J 12 bases, leaving 10 bases between the germline ends. The CDR3 nucleotides read TGTGCCAGCAGCTTAAATGACAGACCTTTCTTT. Protein: CASSLNDRPFF.

This clonotype was seen a handful of times. In DNA, the CDR3 is TGCAGCGTTGAATGGCGGGGGCTGCAAGAGACCCAGTACTTC. It codes for CSVEWRGLQETQYF. The rearrangement joins TRBV29-1 to TRBJ2-5; maybe TRBD2 (7 bases). Trimming removed 2 bases at V and 2 bases at J, with 12 bases between. This CDR3 comprises 14 residues. Germline V CDR1 and CDR2: SQVTM, ANQGSEA.

This rearrangement joins TRBV27 to TRBJ2-4, with D possibly TRBD2 on 6 matching bases. Germline CDR1 reads MNHEY; CDR2 reads SMNVEV (reference sequence). Trimming pared 2 bases from V and 2 bases from J, leaving 10 bases between. The CDR3 consists of 15 residues. In DNA, the CDR3 is TGTGCCAGCAGTTTAAGCGCGGGGACCAAAAACATTCAGTACTTC. It is translated as CASSLSAGTKNIQYF.

The chain links TRBV2 to TRBJ2-5, with D hard to call. Looked up from germline, CDR1 is SNHLY and CDR2 is FYNNEI. The CDR3 runs 12 residues. Trimming took 6 bases from V and 5 from J, leaving 10 bases between them. The DNA of the CDR3 is TGTGCCAGCAGGGCCGACGTGGAGACCCAGTACTTC. Protein: CASRADVETQYF.

This chain links TRBV28 with TRBJ2-7; D unclear. Germline assignment: CDR1 MDHEN and CDR2 SYDVKM. Trimming took 8 bases from V and 0 from J, leaving 26 bases between them. This CDR3 comprises 18 residues. Here the CDR3 DNA reads TGTGCCAGCTTCGGCTCCGTCCTAGGACCCCTAAGCTCCTACGAGCAGTACTTC. This gives the protein CASFGSVLGPLSSYEQYF.

This clonotype has a handful of counts. The V call is TRBV3-1, the J call TRBJ2-4; 9 bases match TRBD2. The J call is in doubt because the DNA end fits TRBJ2-7 better. This CDR3 region has 19 residues. Germline V gene lookup returns CDR1 LGHDT and CDR2 YNNKEL (reference sequence). The CDR3 protein is CASKGIASGTSRRSYEQYF. DNA for the CDR3: TGTGCCAGCAAAGGTATCGCGAGCGGGACTAGCCGTAGGTCATACGAGCAGTACTTC.

The chain uses TRBV4-2 and TRBJ1-2; D is undetermined. This CDR3 is 15 amino acids long. The germline V gene has CDR1 LGHNA and CDR2 YNFKEQ. V lost 2 bases, J lost 2 bases, and 12 bases lay in between. The CDR3 spells CASSQYFGVNYGYTF. The CDR3 DNA sequence: TGTGCCAGCAGCCAATATTTCGGAGTAAACTATGGCTACACCTTC.

The chain has TRBV28 and TRBJ2-7, with D possibly matching TRBD2 (5 bases). The length of the CDR3 is 15 residues. CDR1 and CDR2 from the germline V gene are MDHEN and SYDVKM. Trimming removed 5 bases from V and 0 bases from J, with 14 bases in between. The CDR3 is CASSELGKSSYEQYF. In nucleotides, the CDR3 is TGTGCCAGCAGTGAACTAGGGAAAAGCTCCTACGAGCAGTACTTC.

This chain joins TRBV24-1 and TRBJ2-3; D is perhaps TRBD1 or TRBD2 (6 bases each). Germline V gene data show CDR1 as KGHDR and CDR2 as SFDVKD. The CDR3 has 14 residues. V dropped 9 bases and J dropped 0 bases, with 12 bases sitting between them. CDR3 sequence reads: CATEGGPSTDTQYF. DNA of the CDR3: TGTGCCACCGAGGGGGGCCCGAGCACAGATACGCAGTATTTT.

The V and J genes are TRBV30 and TRBJ2-4; D possibly corresponds to TRBD1 (5 bases). Trimming shortened V by 1 base and J by 10 bases, and 20 bases separated the two germline ends. Germline V gene lookup returns CDR1 GTSNPN and CDR2 SVGIG (reference sequence). The CDR3 spans 15 residues. The CDR3 DNA reads TGTGCCTGGAGTGGCCTGCAGTTAGGGGTATCGATTCAGTACTTC. Its protein product is CAWSGLQLGVSIQYF.

This clonotype was seen ten or more times. One end of the junction does not line up with germline, which may come from a read error. The chain is built from TRBV28 and TRBJ2-7; D is uncertain. This CDR3 has 12 residues. The V gene's germline CDR1 is MDHEN and CDR2 SYDVKM. CDR3 bases: TGTGCCAGCAGCTTATCGGCCTACGAGCAGTACTTC. Protein sequence: CASSLSAYEQYF.

The chain links TRBV15 to TRBJ1-2; D uncertain. The CDR3 consists of 15 residues. Germline V CDR1 and CDR2: LNHNV, YYDKDF (reference sequence). Trimming removed 5 bases at V and 3 bases at J, with 16 bases between. CDR3 region: CATSGESPGYYGYTF. The DNA for the CDR3 is TGTGCCACCAGCGGGGAGTCTCCGGGGTACTATGGCTACACCTTC.

This rearrangement joins TRBV9 to TRBJ2-3; tentatively, D is TRBD2 (7 bases). V lost 3 bases and J 4 bases, leaving 12 bases between the germline ends. Germline values: CDR1 SGDLS, CDR2 YYNGEE. The CDR3 length is 14 residues. CDR3 region: CASSEGGIADTQYF. In DNA form, the CDR3 reads TGTGCCAGCAGCGAGGGGGGGATCGCAGATACGCAGTATTTT. Variable domain in full (rest from reference TRBV9 and TRBJ2-3): DSGVTQTPKHLITATGQRVTLRCSPRSGDLSVYWYQQSLDQGLQFLIQYYNGEERAKGNILERFSAQQFPDLHSELNLSSLELGDSALYFCASSEGGIADTQYFGPGTRLTVL.